The sample holds many counts of the clone carrying this T cell receptor (beta chain). Its antigen is currently unknown. The data stem from a study of CD8 T cells in ankylosing spondylitis. Study findings and constraints: As reported, disease-linked clones showed significant enrichment in matched ankylosing spondylitis synovial fluid. Disease-linked clones displayed a CD8+ phenotype and appeared relatively rarely in peripheral blood. A subset of motif variants has previously been described in the synovial fluid and blood of reactive arthritis. What appeared characteristic of ankylosing spondylitis blood was a TCR beta motif of eight or nine highly homologous variants.

Making use of molecular barcodes, quantitative 5'-RACE generated TCR beta libraries. TCRdb re-derived calls from the 5' RACE reads in MiXCR, one entry per CDR3 protein. Of some 700,000 distinct CDR3 sequences listed, under 20% are singletons. The V gene's germline CDR1 is MNHEY and CDR2 SVGAGI. With 4 bases removed from V and 1 base from J, the gap between germline ends came to 5 bases. The CDR3 has 14 amino acids. The receptor was derived from a male donor with ankylosing spondylitis. Specimen: blood, either unsorted or a sorted T cell fraction (not recorded which). This sequence joins TRBV6-5 and TRBJ2-6; no firm D call. The CDR3 DNA is TGTGCCAGCAGTTCATCATCTGGGGCCAACGTCCTGACTTTC. Protein sequence: CASSSSSGANVLTF.